The next 23 T cell receptor beta chains were all read from a single sample in a study of blood T cells in healthy people across ages. Primed by a sample-barcoded 5' primer and a J-beta primer mix, a second PCR proceeded for about 6 to 11 cycles. TCRdb independently ran MiXCR on the 5' RACE reads; one entry per CDR3 protein. The table records approximately 810,000 distinct CDR3 sequences, about 30% of them present only once. Sequencing used blood. Receptors originate from a woman of 80 years or more in good health.

The chain couples TRBV20-1 to TRBJ1-6; TRBD1 agrees at 7 bases. The CDR3 loop spans 15 amino acids. V was pared by 6 bases and J by 7 bases, with 12 bases of the junction left unmatched. The germline CDR1 and CDR2 sequences are DFQATT and SNEGSKA (reference sequence). The CDR3 loop reads CSARESDRRNSPLHF. Written as DNA, the CDR3 is TGCAGTGCCCGAGAATCGGACAGGCGGAATTCACCCCTCCACTTT.

This chain uses TRBV11-3 with TRBJ2-4, with 7 positions matching TRBD1. The end of the DNA fits TRBJ2-7 better, so the J call may be wrong. The germline V gene encodes CDR1 SGHNT and CDR2 YENEEA. The CDR3 covers 13 residues. The CDR3 nucleotides read TGTGCCAGCAGCTTCAACAGGGGCGACGAGCAGTACTTC. This encodes CASSFNRGDEQYF.

The chain carries TRBV7-2 and TRBJ1-4, with D possibly TRBD1 on 6 matching bases. Germline V CDR1 and CDR2: SGHTA, FQGNSA. The ends were cut back, 8 bases at V and 8 bases at J, with 12 bases in the middle. The CDR3 sequence is 12 residues long. The CDR3 nucleotides are TGTGCCAGCGGAGCTGGACAGGAAAAACTGTTTTTT. Amino acids: CASGAGQEKLFF.

This clonotype occurred many times. The rearrangement uses TRBV2 and TRBJ2-1; 14 nucleotides line up with TRBD2. In germline, CDR1 is SNHLY, CDR2 FYNNEI. The CDR3 is 17 amino acids. The V and J ends lost 6 bases and 0 bases, in that order; junction bases with no gene match: 4. The CDR3 bases are TGTGCCAGCAGCACGACTAGCGGGGGGGCCTCCTACAATGAGCAGTTCTTC. This sequence encodes CASSTTSGGASYNEQFF.

This clonotype has a handful of counts. Possible read error: a much larger clone is one base away. The rearrangement links TRBV20-1 to TRBJ2-1; D not resolved. The J call may be incorrect, as the DNA end agrees better with TRBJ2-7. Germline V CDR1 and CDR2: DFQATT, SNEGSKA (reference sequence). There are 13 residues in the CDR3. The CDR3 here is CSATLRNYNEQYF. In nucleotides, the CDR3 is TGCAGTGCTACCCTCAGAAACTACAATGAGCAGTACTTC.

For this clonotype: A clone one base away is much larger, so this may be a read error. The chain couples TRBV6-1 to TRBJ2-3, with D possibly being TRBD2 (6 bases). CDR1 MNHNS and CDR2 SASEGT come from the germline V gene. V was pared by 1 base and J by 5 bases, with 19 bases between. The CDR3 is 17 amino acids. The CDR3 DNA follows: TGTGCCAGCAGTGAAGTTGTGCGGAGGGGCTTGAGAGATACGCAGTATTTT. Translating it yields CASSEVVRRGLRDTQYF.

In its sample, this clonotype was seen many times. J is TRBJ2-7 and V is TRBV20-1; 8 bases are a match to TRBD1. Trimming removed 0 bases from V and 6 bases from J; junction bases left unmatched: 4. Germline-derived CDR1 and CDR2 are DFQATT and SNEGSKA (reference sequence). This CDR3 has 13 residues. The CDR3 DNA follows: TGCAGTGCTAGAGAGACAGGGGCTGGCGAGCAGTACTTC. Its translation: CSARETGAGEQYF.

The sample holds a few counts of this clonotype. The V gene is TRBV20-1, the J gene TRBJ2-1, with 11 bases aligning to TRBD2. Gene TRBJ2-7 matches the end of the DNA better, so the J call may be wrong. This CDR3 has 16 residues. Germline values: CDR1 DFQATT, CDR2 SNEGSKA (reference sequence). In DNA form, the CDR3 reads TGCAGTGCTAGAGCCCGACTAGCGGGATCCTACAATGAGCAGTACTTC. It is translated as CSARARLAGSYNEQYF.

The table lists this clonotype with many counts. The chain couples TRBV7-2 to TRBJ2-3, with 11 bases that match TRBD2. The V segment lost 5 bases and the J segment 2 bases; nucleotides outside the gene matches: 6. This CDR3 region has 16 residues. Germline CDR1 SGHTA, CDR2 FQGNSA. This CDR3 is CASSQTSGVSTDTQYF. CDR3 bases: TGTGCCAGCAGCCAGACTAGCGGGGTCTCCACAGATACGCAGTATTTT.

This clonotype was counted only a few times. This chain connects TRBV5-1 to TRBJ1-6; 7 bases fit TRBD1. Losses at the gene ends were 3 bases for V and 5 bases for J; bases not matched to a gene: 8. Germline V gene lookup returns CDR1 SGHRS and CDR2 YFSETQ. This CDR3 is 16 amino acids long. CDR3 DNA: TGCGCCAGCAGCTGGAAGGGGGCGCAGGATAATTCACCCCTCCACTTT. It specifies CASSWKGAQDNSPLHF.

This clonotype was recorded at least ten times. The chain has TRBV6-5 and TRBJ2-5, with D possibly being TRBD1 (5 bases). V was pared by 10 bases and J by 5 bases, with 14 bases between. This CDR3 has 12 residues. CDR1 MNHEY and CDR2 SVGAGI come from the germline V gene. CDR3 DNA sequence: TGTGCCACCCTGGACAACGGGGAGACCCAGTACTTC. Protein: CATLDNGETQYF.

With regard to this clonotype: The germline gene is not matched at one end of the junction; a read error may be the cause. The chain uses TRBV5-1 and TRBJ2-5, with D perhaps matching TRBD1 (6 bases). Germline CDR1 SGHRS, CDR2 YFSETQ. This CDR3 contains 13 residues. CDR3 amino acids: CANSLELTGTQYF. The CDR3 DNA is TGCGCCAACAGCTTGGAGTTGACAGGGACCCAGTACTTC.

This clonotype was seen only a few times. Being one base from a much bigger clone, this may be a read error. V is TRBV10-3 and J is TRBJ2-5; 10 nucleotides line up with TRBD1. CDR1 is ENHRY and CDR2 is SYGVKD in the germline V gene. J was trimmed by 11 bases and V by 4 bases; bases with no gene match: 13. The CDR3 has 15 residues. CDR3 sequence reads: CAISGVGQGYNEQYF. The CDR3 DNA follows: TGTGCCATCAGTGGGGTGGGACAGGGGTACAATGAGCAGTACTTC.

This clonotype was detected many times. The chain links TRBV6-6 to TRBJ2-5; 7 bases map to TRBD2. V shed 5 bases, J shed 4 bases, and the junction held 7 bases outside the gene matches. CDR3 length: 14 residues. CDR1 and CDR2 from the germline V gene are MNHNY and SVGAGI (reference sequence). CDR3 region: CASSPRERTETQYF. Here the CDR3 DNA reads TGTGCCAGCAGTCCGCGGGAGCGCACAGAGACCCAGTACTTC.

Comment on this clonotype: With a much larger clone just one base away, this may be a read error. The V and J genes are TRBV7-2 and TRBJ2-1, with no clear D. This CDR3 region has 18 residues. CDR1 and CDR2 (germline): SGHTA, FQGNSA. CDR3 in DNA: TGTGCCGGCAGCTCTTATCCTCCCCGTGGCAGCTCCTACAATGAGCAGTTCTTC. Its protein is CAGSSYPPRGSSYNEQFF. The full variable domain, in which reference TRBV7-2 and TRBJ2-1 provide the parts outside the CDR3, is GAGVSQSPSNKVTEKGKDVELRCDPISGHTALYWYRQSLGQGLEFLIYFQGNSAPDKSGLPSDRFSAERTGGSVSTLTIQRTQQEDSAVYLCAGSSYPPRGSSYNEQFFGPGTRLTVL.

The J gene is TRBJ1-6, the V gene TRBV30; D gene unclear. V lost 2 bases and J lost 1, with 3 bases in between. The CDR3 has 13 amino acids. CDR1 is GTSNPN and CDR2 is SVGIG in the germline V gene (reference sequence). The CDR3: CAWSLSYNSPLHF. As DNA, the CDR3 is TGTGCCTGGAGTTTGTCCTATAATTCACCCCTCCACTTT.

A remark on this clonotype: A much bigger clone sits one base away, suggesting this may be a read error. The rearrangement joins TRBV20-1 to TRBJ2-7; 12 positions agree with TRBD2. The CDR3 consists of 18 residues. CDR1 is DFQATT, CDR2 SNEGSKA, per germline (reference sequence). J lost 7 bases, V lost 1 base, and 17 bases had no gene match. The CDR3 region is CSARGQTSGGPAYNEQYF. In DNA, the CDR3 is TGCAGTGCTAGAGGGCAAACTAGCGGGGGGCCAGCCTACAATGAGCAGTACTTC.

V and J are TRBV7-7 and TRBJ2-6, with D perhaps matching TRBD2 (6 bases). Trimming stripped 5 bases from V and 2 bases from J, with 19 bases between. This CDR3 comprises 18 residues. Germline V gives CDR1 SSHAT, CDR2 FNYEAQ (reference sequence). This chain's CDR3 is CASSPLFPGVAGANVLTF. In DNA form, the CDR3 reads TGTGCCAGCAGCCCTCTTTTCCCGGGGGTCGCTGGGGCCAACGTCCTGACTTTC.

Worth noting for this clonotype: Relative to the germline gene, one junction end is altered; a read error may explain this. The CDR3 sequence: CASSNRAALGLGERFF. CDR3 nucleotide sequence: TGTGCCAGCAGCAACCGGGCGGCCTTGGGACTCGGGGAGCGGTTTTTT. The V gene is TRBV7-6, the J gene TRBJ2-2, with a tentative D call TRBD2 (6 bases). Germline loops: CDR1 SGHVS, CDR2 FNYEAQ. The CDR3 runs to 16 residues.

The genes are TRBV2 and TRBJ1-4; weak D call: TRBD1 (5 bases). Trimming took 8 bases from V and 8 from J, leaving 15 bases between them. This CDR3 region has 13 residues. From germline, CDR1 is SNHLY and CDR2 FYNNEI. This chain's CDR3 is CASRGEGQEKLFF. The CDR3 DNA reads TGTGCCAGCCGTGGAGAGGGGCAGGAAAAACTGTTTTTT.

This clonotype showed up just a few times. The chain couples TRBV12-3 or TRBV12-4 to TRBJ2-2; unclear D gene. This CDR3 is 12 amino acids long. Trimming took 5 bases from V and 10 from J, leaving 11 bases between them. DNA for the CDR3: TGTGCCAGCAGTCTGGGTCCCGTGGAGCTGTTTTTT. Its protein product is CASSLGPVELFF.

V usage is TRBV6-5 and J usage is TRBJ1-5; 9 bases are shared with TRBD1. This CDR3 has 16 amino acids. The J segment lost 7 bases and the V segment lost 0 bases, leaving 7 bases of the junction unmatched. The V gene's germline CDR1 is MNHEY and CDR2 SVGAGI. CDR3: CASSYSRTGGQQPQHF. The CDR3 DNA follows: TGTGCCAGCAGTTACTCGAGAACAGGGGGCCAACAGCCCCAGCATTTT.

In this sample, this clonotype turned up many times. The rearrangement uses TRBV3-1 and TRBJ2-6; 8 bases align to TRBD2. CDR1 and CDR2 (germline): LGHDT, YNNKEL (reference sequence). The CDR3 totals 19 residues. Trimming cost V 3 bases and J 1 base; bases outside gene matches: 11. The CDR3 coding sequence is TGTGCCAGCAGCCACCGTGCCATCAAGCGGGGGTCTGGGGCCAACGTCCTGACTTTC. It yields the protein CASSHRAIKRGSGANVLTF.